These T cell receptor beta chains were read from a single sample in a study of blood T cell repertoires in COVID-19. Sequenced by immunoSEQ multiplex PCR; TCRdb stores in-frame clones only, minus some. Of 190,000 or so clones listed, around 87% were seen once; the top ten hold 2.5% to 3.5%. The sequencing sample was made of peripheral blood. These receptors all stem from a man aged 40-49 years with active or convalescent COVID-19. CDR3s include the opening cysteine and the closing phenylalanine or tryptophan. D genes are given only for firm matches. For some rows the clone size is stated as once, few or many, or as a class when expanded; others skip it.

D: TRBD1; size: NA; J: TRBJ2-1; V: TRBV9; CDR3: CASSVGGTGGFEQFF; DNA: TGTGCCAGCAGCGTAGGAGGGACAGGGGGCTTTGAGCAGTTCTTC
D: NA; size: few; J: TRBJ1-2; V: TRBV27; CDR3: CASTQRLGLYGYTF; DNA: TGTGCCAGCACCCAGAGGCTGGGACTCTATGGCTACACCTTC
D: NA; size: once; J: TRBJ2-1; V: TRBV9; CDR3: CASSVEGNEQFF; DNA: TGTGCCAGCAGCGTGGAGGGCAATGAGCAGTTCTTC
D: TRBD1; size: NA; J: TRBJ2-3; V: TRBV27; CDR3: CASSLGQGRLTDTQYF; DNA: TGTGCCAGCAGTCTTGGACAGGGAAGGTTGACAGATACGCAGTATTTT
D: NA; size: few; J: TRBJ1-5; V: TRBV28; CDR3: CASSLRPEVQPQHF; DNA: TGTGCCAGCAGTTTAAGACCGGAGGTCCAGCCCCAGCATTTT
D: TRBD1; size: NA; J: TRBJ2-7; V: TRBV5-1; CDR3: CASSLGQSPLEQYF; DNA: TGCGCCAGCAGCCTGGGACAGTCTCCCCTCGAGCAGTACTTC
D: TRBD1; size: NA; J: TRBJ2-7; V: TRBV4-1; CDR3: CASSQEYRGPSYEQYF; DNA: TGCGCCAGCAGCCAAGAGTACAGGGGGCCTTCCTACGAGCAGTACTTC
D: NA; size: NA; J: TRBJ1-1; V: TRBV4-1; CDR3: CASSPSLGPLNTEAFF; DNA: TGCGCCAGCAGCCCTTCCCTGGGGCCCTTGAACACTGAAGCTTTCTTT
D: TRBD2; size: NA; J: TRBJ2-1; V: TRBV7-2; CDR3: CASKLAPSYNEQFF; DNA: TGTGCCAGCAAACTAGCGCCCTCCTACAATGAGCAGTTCTTC
D: NA; size: once; J: TRBJ1-1; V: TRBV7-9; CDR3: CASSPTGPEAFF; DNA: TGTGCCAGCAGCCCAACAGGGCCCGAAGCTTTCTTT